This T cell receptor beta chain emerged from a study of Ad26.COV2.S vaccination and SARS-CoV-2 variants. General observations from the study: Overall T cell responses may have been underestimated by the analyses of TCR breadth and depth.

This sample's treatment: some 20 received Ad26.COV2.S at low or high dose, single or two shots; 5 received placebo; per-sample allocation not given. Collection of the samples took place on day 63 after the first injection of vaccine or placebo. The assay was immunoSEQ multiplex PCR, and TCRdb's table has in-frame clones only and misses some. Of over 400,000 clones listed, about 92% are singletons. As to this clone: Its antigen is not known.

The junction had 3 bases not matched to a gene; V was cut back by 3 bases and J by 11 bases. The length of the CDR3 is 11 residues. The germline CDR1 and CDR2 sequences are MDHEN and SYDVKM. Sequenced material: peripheral blood, taken in a trial of Ad26.COV2.S vaccine versus placebo. The gene calls are TRBV28 and TRBJ2-7; 8 bases are a match to TRBD1. This TCR came from a person aged 18 to 65 who received the Ad26.COV2.S COVID-19 vaccine or a placebo. In nucleotides, the CDR3 is TGTGCCAGCAGTTTGGACAGGGAAAAGTACTTC. This encodes CASSLDREKYF.